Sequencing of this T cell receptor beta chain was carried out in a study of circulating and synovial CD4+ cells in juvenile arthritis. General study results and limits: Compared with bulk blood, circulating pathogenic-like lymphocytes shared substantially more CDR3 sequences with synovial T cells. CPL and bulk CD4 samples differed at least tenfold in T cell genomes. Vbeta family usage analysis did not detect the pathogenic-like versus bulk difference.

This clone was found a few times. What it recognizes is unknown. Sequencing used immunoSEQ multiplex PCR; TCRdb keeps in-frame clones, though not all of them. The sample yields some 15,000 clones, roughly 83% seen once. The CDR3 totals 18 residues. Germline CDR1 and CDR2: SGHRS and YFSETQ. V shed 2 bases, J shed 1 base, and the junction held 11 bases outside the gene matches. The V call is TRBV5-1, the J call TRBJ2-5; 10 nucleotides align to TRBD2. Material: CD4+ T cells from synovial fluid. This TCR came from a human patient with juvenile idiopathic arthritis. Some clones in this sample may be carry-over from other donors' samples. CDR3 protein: CASSFGIAGGRAQETQYF. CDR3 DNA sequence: TGCGCCAGCAGCTTCGGAATAGCGGGGGGTAGAGCCCAAGAGACCCAGTACTTC.